Shown below are 4 T cell receptor beta chains from a single sample sequenced in a study of cytomegalovirus exposure and HLA in healthy donors. Both 60 Vbeta primers and 13 Jbeta primers went into the PCR. Data came from immunoSEQ multiplex PCR; TCRdb stores just in-frame clones and leaves some out. The repertoire table contains around 210,000 clones. What was sequenced was PBMCs. The receptors shown here come from a woman under 40 in good health and CMV-seropositive.

V usage is TRBV5-1 and J usage is TRBJ1-2, with D hard to call. V was cut by 0 bases and J by 0 bases, with 9 bases left in between. Germline CDR1 reads SGHRS; CDR2 reads YFSETQ. The CDR3 spans 15 residues. In DNA form, the CDR3 reads TGCGCCAGCAGCTTGGCGAGGGCTACTAACTATGGCTACACCTTC. It is translated as CASSLARATNYGYTF.

This chain links TRBV6-1 with TRBJ2-7; 9 positions match TRBD1. Germline V CDR1 and CDR2: MNHNS, SASEGT. This CDR3 is 14 amino acids long. V dropped 6 bases and J dropped 7; count of bases not matched to a gene: 10. The CDR3 region is CASRDTGGQREQYF. The CDR3 DNA follows: TGTGCCAGCAGGGATACAGGGGGCCAACGGGAGCAGTACTTC.

This chain links TRBV5-5 with TRBJ2-1; 7 bases agree with TRBD1. Trimming at V came to 6 bases and at J to 4 bases, leaving 7 bases not matched to a gene. Germline lookup yields CDR1 SGHKS and CDR2 YYEKEE (reference sequence). The CDR3 contains 14 residues. CDR3 sequence: CASNLPGGYNEQFF. Written as DNA, the CDR3 is TGTGCCAGCAACCTCCCAGGGGGATACAATGAGCAGTTCTTC.

The CDR3 protein is CASSEPFTLGVNSSNTEAFF. The CDR3, as DNA: TGTGCCAGCAGTGAACCATTTACCCTGGGAGTTAACTCATCGAACACTGAAGCTTTCTTT. This chain joins TRBV6-1 and TRBJ1-1; D gene unclear. Germline V lookup: CDR1 MNHNS, CDR2 SASEGT. This CDR3 is built from 20 residues. Between the trimmed V and J ends, which lost 2 bases and 1 base, there was a span of 26 bases.